The rows below give T cell receptor beta chains drawn from one sample of a study of spatial heterogeneity in lung cancer. TCRdb used MiXCR to reprocess the 5' RACE reads, holding one entry per CDR3 protein. The profile shows roughly 3,000 distinct CDR3 sequences, around 19% of them singletons. Sequences were derived from PBMCs, sampled at follow-up. The receptors were gathered from a male donor with early-stage non-small cell lung cancer. CDR3s include the opening cysteine and the closing phenylalanine or tryptophan. The D gene is left open where the match is weak. Clone size is given for some rows only: seen once, a few or many times, or a class if the clone is expanded.

>TRBD1|.|TRBV12-3/TRBV12-4|TRBJ2-7
TGTGCCAGCACCACCTTGGCAGGGGGAGTGGACGAGCAGTACTTC
CASTTLAGGVDEQYF
>TRBD1|.|TRBV19|TRBJ1-6
TGTGCCAGCGGACAGGCCGATTCACCCCTCCACTTT
CASGQADSPLHF
>TRBD2|medium-sized|TRBV6-1|TRBJ2-3
TGTGCCAGCAGCGCCTGGACTAGCGGGACTAGCACAGATACGCAGTATTTT
CASSAWTSGTSTDTQYF
>TRBD2|medium-sized|TRBV3-1|TRBJ2-1
TGTGCCAGCAGCCCTACGGGACTAGGCTTCAATGAGCAGTTCTTC
CASSPTGLGFNEQFF
>.|once|TRBV7-2|TRBJ2-5
TGTGCCAGCAGCTTATGGGGGCTCCAAGAGACCCAGTACTTC
CASSLWGLQETQYF
>.|.|TRBV5-1|TRBJ2-7
TGCGCCAGCAGCCCGGAACAGGTTTTCTCTCAGGCTGCCAAGCAGTACTTC
CASSPEQVFSQAAKQYF
>TRBD2|medium-sized|TRBV7-9|TRBJ2-3
TGTGCCAGCAGCCACGCGGGAGCAGGAGATACGCAGTATTTT
CASSHAGAGDTQYF
>TRBD2|medium-sized|TRBV7-8|TRBJ2-3
TGTGCCAGCAGCCTGCGAAGGACTAGCGGGGGAGATACGCAGTATTTT
CASSLRRTSGGDTQYF
>TRBD1|medium-sized|TRBV20-1|TRBJ1-1
TGCAGTGCTGAGGGACAGGGAAACACTGAAGCTTTCTTT
CSAEGQGNTEAFF
>.|medium-sized|TRBV11-3|TRBJ2-1
TGTGCCAGCAGCCCGGACAGCTCCTACAATGAGCAGTTCTTC
CASSPDSSYNEQFF
>.|.|TRBV5-4|TRBJ2-1
TGTGCCAGCAGCTTGGGGGTGAGCTCCTACAATGAGCAGTTCTTC
CASSLGVSSYNEQFF
>.|many|TRBV4-3|TRBJ2-6
TGCGCCAGCAGCCAATTCTCTGGGGCCAACGTCCTGACTTTC
CASSQFSGANVLTF
>.|medium-sized|TRBV7-2|TRBJ1-1
TGTGCCAGCAGCTTAGCAACTTTCCTGGGGGACACTGAAGCTTTCTTT
CASSLATFLGDTEAFF
>TRBD1|medium-sized|TRBV18|TRBJ1-1
TGTGCCAGCTCACCATTCAGGGGGCGGACTGAAGCTTTCTTT
CASSPFRGRTEAFF
>.|once|TRBV6-2/TRBV6-3|TRBJ2-7
TGTGCCAGCGCCGGAGGAGGCCCCTACGAGCAGTACTTC
CASAGGGPYEQYF
>.|many|TRBV28|TRBJ2-5
TGTGCCACCGCTTCGGTGACCCAGTACTTC
CATASVTQYF
>TRBD1|.|TRBV9|TRBJ2-1
TGTGCCAGCAGCCTACAGGGGAACACCTACAATGAGCAGTTCTTC
CASSLQGNTYNEQFF
>.|medium-sized|TRBV7-2|TRBJ2-6
TGTGCCAGCAGCACCGACAGGTCTGGGGCCAACGTCCTGACTTTC
CASSTDRSGANVLTF
>.|.|TRBV25-1|TRBJ2-1
TGTGCCAGCAGTGCTAGCGGCCGAGGAGGGGGTGAGCAGTTCTTC
CASSASGRGGGEQFF
>TRBD2|medium-sized|TRBV7-2|TRBJ2-2
TGTGCCAGCAGCCCTGGACTAGCGTTGAGAACCGGGGAGCTGTTTTTT
CASSPGLALRTGELFF
>.|many|TRBV27|TRBJ2-2
TGTGCCAGCAGAATTCGGGGTTTGGGGGACACCGGGGAGCTGTTTTTT
CASRIRGLGDTGELFF
>TRBD2|few|TRBV5-4|TRBJ2-3
TGTGCCAGCAGCTTGGCCGGGACTAGGAGCACAGATACGCAGTATTTT
CASSLAGTRSTDTQYF
>.|many|TRBV20-1|TRBJ2-7
TGCAGTGCTAGAGACCTCCCGACAGGAGGGAGCGAGCAGTACTTC
CSARDLPTGGSEQYF
>.|many|TRBV7-9|TRBJ2-7
TGTGCCAGCAGCTTATTCCCCTCACGGTCGGGGGACGAGCAGTACTTC
CASSLFPSRSGDEQYF
>TRBD2|.|TRBV4-1|TRBJ2-7
TGCGCCAGCAGCCAAGTCGCACTAGCGGACTCCTACGAGCAGTACTTC
CASSQVALADSYEQYF
>TRBD1|medium-sized|TRBV19|TRBJ1-5
TGTGCCAGTGGGATCGAGGACAGGGCTAATCAGCCCCAGCATTTT
CASGIEDRANQPQHF
>TRBD1|medium-sized|TRBV7-3|TRBJ1-3
TGTGCCAGCAGCTTAACGGGGACAGGGACTGGAAACACCATATATTTT
CASSLTGTGTGNTIYF
>.|.|TRBV4-3|TRBJ2-3
TGCGCCAGCAGCCAAGATTTAGACGTGAGCACAGATACGCAGTATTTT
CASSQDLDVSTDTQYF
>.|medium-sized|TRBV7-2|TRBJ1-1
TGTGCCAGCAGCTTAGCCGGGACCGGGAGAGCTTTCTTT
CASSLAGTGRAFF
>.|.|TRBV6-5|TRBJ1-6
TGTGCCAGCAGTTACCCTCGGGGGGGTGAGAATTCACCCCTCCACTTT
CASSYPRGGENSPLHF
>.|many|TRBV19|TRBJ2-7
TGTGCCAGTGGGACCTACGAGCAGTACTTC
CASGTYEQYF
>.|medium-sized|TRBV7-8|TRBJ1-2
TGTGCCAGCAGCTTCATAGGATCGGCAGCCACTGATCTCGACTATGGCTACACCTTC
CASSFIGSAATDLDYGYTF
>.|medium-sized|TRBV7-8|TRBJ2-5
TGTGCCAGCAGCTTCGGGATGGGGGCTAGCGGACCTATGACCCAGTACTTC
CASSFGMGASGPMTQYF
>.|medium-sized|TRBV5-5|TRBJ2-5
TGTGCCAGCAGCTCGCCCCCTAAGGGGGGGATAGAGACCCAGTACTTC
CASSSPPKGGIETQYF
>.|few|TRBV4-2|TRBJ2-2
TGTGCCAGCAGCCAAGATCGGAACACCGGGGAGCTGTTTTTT
CASSQDRNTGELFF
>.|.|TRBV5-1|TRBJ1-2
TGCGCCAGCCGCCAACCGGGGGGAGTCAATGGCTACACCTTC
CASRQPGGVNGYTF
>TRBD1|.|TRBV29-1|TRBJ1-1
TGCAGCGTTACACGGACAGGGGGGGACACTGAAGCTTTCTTT
CSVTRTGGDTEAFF
>.|.|TRBV7-3|TRBJ2-5
TGTGCCAGCAGCCGAGAGGTCCAAGAGACCCAGTACTTC
CASSREVQETQYF
>.|medium-sized|TRBV12-3/TRBV12-4|TRBJ1-1
TGTGCCAGCAGTTTATTCCAAACAGGACTTGAAGCTTTCTTT
CASSLFQTGLEAFF
>TRBD1|once|TRBV7-2|TRBJ2-7
TGTGCCAGCAGCCTCCAGAGCCAGGGGGCAATTGAGCAGTACTTC
CASSLQSQGAIEQYF
>.|medium-sized|TRBV9|TRBJ1-6
TGTGCCACCTCCGGCGGGGTTAATTCACCCCTCCACTTT
CATSGGVNSPLHF
>.|.|TRBV18|TRBJ2-2
TGTGCCAGCTCACAACTCGGGACCGGGGAGCTGTTTTTT
CASSQLGTGELFF
>TRBD1|medium-sized|TRBV9|TRBJ2-5
TGTGCCAGCAGCGTAGAACAGGGGGCCGGGGTCACTCAGTACTTC
CASSVEQGAGVTQYF
>.|.|TRBV7-2|TRBJ2-1
TGTGCCAGCAGCCCGGCAGGACGGTCCTACAATGAGCAGTTCTTC
CASSPAGRSYNEQFF
>.|many|TRBV7-3|TRBJ2-5
TGTGCCAGCAAGAGAACAGCACAAGAGACCCAGTACTTC
CASKRTAQETQYF